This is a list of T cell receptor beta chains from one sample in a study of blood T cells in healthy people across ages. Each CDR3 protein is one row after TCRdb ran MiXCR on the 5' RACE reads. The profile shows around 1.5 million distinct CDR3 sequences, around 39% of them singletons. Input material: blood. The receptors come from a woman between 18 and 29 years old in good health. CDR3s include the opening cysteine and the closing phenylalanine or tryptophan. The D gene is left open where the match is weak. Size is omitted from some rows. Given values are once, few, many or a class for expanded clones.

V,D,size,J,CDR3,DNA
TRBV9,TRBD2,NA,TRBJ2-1,CASSIGGMSSYNEQFF,TGTGCCAGCAGCATCGGGGGGATGAGCTCCTACAATGAGCAGTTCTTC
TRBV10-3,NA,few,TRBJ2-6,CAISFYSGANVLTF,TGTGCCATCAGTTTTTACTCTGGGGCCAACGTCCTGACTTTC
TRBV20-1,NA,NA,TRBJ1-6,CSAKGGVNSPLHF,TGCAGTGCCAAAGGTGGGGTTAATTCACCCCTCCACTTT
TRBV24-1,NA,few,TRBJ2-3,CATSDLGTDTQYF,TGTGCCACCAGTGATTTAGGCACAGATACGCAGTATTTT
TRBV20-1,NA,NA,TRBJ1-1,CSARDDTGNTEAFF,TGCAGTGCACGCGATGACACGGGTAACACTGAAGCTTTCTTT
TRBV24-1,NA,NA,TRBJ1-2,CATSDYRDGYTF,TGTGCCACCAGTGATTATCGGGATGGCTACACCTTC
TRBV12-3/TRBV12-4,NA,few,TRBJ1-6,CASSFSQAQNSPLHF,TGTGCCAGCAGTTTTTCACAGGCCCAGAATTCACCCCTCCACTTT
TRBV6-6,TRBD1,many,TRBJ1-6,CASSPGTVSNSPLHF,TGTGCCAGCAGCCCAGGGACAGTATCTAATTCACCCCTCCACTTT
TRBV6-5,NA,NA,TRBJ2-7,CASSYENSYEQYF,TGTGCCAGCAGCTACGAGAACTCCTACGAGCAGTACTTC
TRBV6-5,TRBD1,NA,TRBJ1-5,CASVGTGGRPQHF,TGTGCCAGCGTTGGGACAGGGGGACGGCCCCAGCATTTT
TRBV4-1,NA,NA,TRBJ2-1,CASSQGHNSYNEQFF,TGCGCCAGCAGCCAAGGCCACAACTCATACAATGAGCAGTTCTTC
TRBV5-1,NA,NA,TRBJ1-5,CASSYDQPQHF,TGCGCCAGCAGCTACGATCAGCCCCAGCATTTT
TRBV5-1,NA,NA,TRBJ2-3,CASSPPQATSTDTQYF,TGCGCCAGCAGCCCCCCGCAAGCAACTAGCACAGATACGCAGTATTTT
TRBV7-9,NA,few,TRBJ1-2,CASSLDGVPRKPHYGYTF,TGTGCCAGCAGCTTAGATGGGGTCCCGCGGAAACCTCACTATGGCTACACCTTC
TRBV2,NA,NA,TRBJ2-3,CASGGRGSTDTQYF,TGTGCCAGCGGGGGTCGGGGGAGCACAGATACGCAGTATTTT
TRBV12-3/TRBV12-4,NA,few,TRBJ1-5,CASSFPGLGQPQHF,TGTGCCAGCAGTTTCCCCGGACTCGGACAGCCCCAGCATTTT
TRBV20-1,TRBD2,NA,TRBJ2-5,CSARVRSGGLQETQYF,TGCAGTGCTAGAGTTCGGTCGGGGGGACTACAAGAGACCCAGTACTTC
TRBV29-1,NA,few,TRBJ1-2,CSVEDYTYNYGYTF,TGCAGCGTTGAAGACTACACTTATAACTATGGCTACACCTTC
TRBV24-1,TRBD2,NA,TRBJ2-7,CATPSLLAGYLERAEQYF,TGTGCCACGCCGTCTCTACTAGCGGGATACCTCGAGAGAGCCGAGCAGTACTTC
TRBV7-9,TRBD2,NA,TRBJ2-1,CASSLVVTSGANEQFF,TGTGCCAGCAGCTTAGTGGTGACTAGCGGGGCAAATGAGCAGTTCTTC
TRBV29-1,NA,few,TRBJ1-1,CSVVGGLIRNTEAFF,TGCAGCGTTGTGGGGGGATTAATTAGGAACACTGAAGCTTTCTTT
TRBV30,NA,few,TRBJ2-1,CAWSVGRSINEQFF,TGTGCCTGGAGTGTAGGGCGGTCAATCAATGAGCAGTTCTTC
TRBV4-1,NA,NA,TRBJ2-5,CASSQVSHQETQYF,TGCGCCAGCAGCCAAGTCTCCCACCAAGAGACCCAGTACTTC
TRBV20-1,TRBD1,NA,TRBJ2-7,CSAMLGQVPYEQYF,TGCAGTGCTATGTTGGGACAGGTCCCCTACGAGCAGTACTTC
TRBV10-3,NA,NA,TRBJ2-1,CAISEVETNEQFF,TGTGCCATCAGTGAAGTTGAGACTAATGAGCAGTTCTTC
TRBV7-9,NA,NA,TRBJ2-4,CASSLDTYNGGLYF,TGTGCCAGCAGCTTGGACACGTATAACGGAGGGCTGTACTTC
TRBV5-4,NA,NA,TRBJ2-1,CASSLPGFQETQFF,TGTGCCAGCAGCTTGCCAGGGTTCCAAGAGACCCAGTTCTTC
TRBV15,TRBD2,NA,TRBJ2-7,CATGLAGYEQYF,TGTGCCACCGGGCTAGCGGGCTACGAGCAGTACTTC
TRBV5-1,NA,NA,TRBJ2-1,CVSSLSPSDSQHEQFF,TGCGTCAGCAGCTTAAGCCCCTCCGATAGCCAGCATGAGCAGTTCTTC
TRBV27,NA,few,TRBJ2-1,CASSHTKGYTSSYNEQFF,TGTGCCAGCTCCCACACCAAGGGATACACGAGCTCCTACAATGAGCAGTTCTTC
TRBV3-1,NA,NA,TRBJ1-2,CASSQDVRRGYGYTF,TGTGCCAGCAGCCAAGACGTGAGGCGGGGCTATGGCTACACCTTC
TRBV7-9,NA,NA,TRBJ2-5,CASSSWDTGQETQYF,TGTGCCAGCAGCTCATGGGACACAGGGCAAGAGACCCAGTACTTC
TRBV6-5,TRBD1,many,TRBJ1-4,CASRRTGRNEKLFF,TGTGCCAGCAGACGGACAGGGAGAAATGAAAAACTGTTTTTT
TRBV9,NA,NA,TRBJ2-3,CASSVQSGSTDTQYF,TGTGCCAGCAGCGTACAGAGCGGGAGCACAGATACGCAGTATTTT
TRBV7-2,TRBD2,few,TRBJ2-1,CASRKAPGLVSPVEQFF,TGTGCCAGCAGGAAAGCACCCGGACTAGTTTCACCTGTTGAGCAGTTCTTC
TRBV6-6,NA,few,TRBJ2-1,CASSYSSSYNEQFF,TGTGCCAGCAGTTACTCATCCTCCTACAATGAGCAGTTCTTC
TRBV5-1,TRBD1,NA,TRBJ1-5,CASSLAGQGNQPQHF,TGTGCCAGCAGTTTAGCTGGACAGGGCAACCAGCCCCAGCATTTT
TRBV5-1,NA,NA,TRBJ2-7,CASSLGETYNGQYF,TGCGCCAGCAGCTTGGGGGAGACCTACAATGGGCAGTACTTC
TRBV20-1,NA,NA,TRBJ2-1,CSARDSQGRNEQFF,TGCAGTGCTAGAGATTCCCAGGGCCGGAATGAGCAGTTCTTC
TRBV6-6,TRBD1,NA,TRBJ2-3,CASSTGQITGTQYF,TGTGCCAGCAGTACGGGACAGATCACAGGTACGCAGTATTTT
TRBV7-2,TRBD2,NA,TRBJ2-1,CASSSRTSGRIEAYNEQFF,TGTGCCAGCAGCTCCAGGACTAGCGGGAGGATCGAGGCCTACAATGAGCAGTTCTTC